This record covers a single TCR beta chain. Its antigen is currently unknown. These data are taken from a study of CXCR3-negative and CXCR3-positive naive CD8 T cells. Study findings and constraints: In both naive subsets diversity was comparably high, whereas memory CD8+ cells showed much lower diversity. Within a donor, both naive subsets shared TRBV-TRBJ usage, unlike memory cells. Naive cells with CXCR3 showed TRB CDR3s that were more hydrophobic than those in CXCR3-negative naive cells. Upon cryopreservation, CXCR3 expression partially decreased, and most assays used fresh PBMCs.

Each TRB cDNA library was prepared by 5' RACE (with UMI labels). Reprocessing the 5' RACE reads, TCRdb reports a single entry for every CDR3 protein and omits DNA. This listing includes approximately 59,000 distinct CDR3 sequences. The CDR3 has 14 amino acids. Per germline, CDR1 SGHDN and CDR2 FVKESK. Within the CD8+ T cell compartment, naive cells were CD45RO-CCR7+CD27+CD95-. The specimen was naive CXCR3+ CD8+ T cells from blood. Subset reported: CD45RO-CCR7+CD27+CD95- naive CD8+ T cells expressing CXCR3 (TNR3+). The chain has TRBV14 and TRBJ1-1; no DNA is available, so the TRBD1 call from TCRdb remains unchecked. This clonotype was sampled from a human donor in good health. Some clones in this sample may be carry-over from other donors' samples. CDR3 sequence reads: CASSSRQGIAEAFF.